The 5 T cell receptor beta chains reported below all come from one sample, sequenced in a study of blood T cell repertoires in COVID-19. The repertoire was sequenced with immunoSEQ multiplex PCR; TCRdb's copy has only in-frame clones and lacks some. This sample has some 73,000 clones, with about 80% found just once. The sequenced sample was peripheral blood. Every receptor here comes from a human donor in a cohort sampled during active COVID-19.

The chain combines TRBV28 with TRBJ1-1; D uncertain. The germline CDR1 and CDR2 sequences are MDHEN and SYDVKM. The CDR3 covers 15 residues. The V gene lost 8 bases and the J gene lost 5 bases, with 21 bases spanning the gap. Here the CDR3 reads CASLSAPGRGTEAFF. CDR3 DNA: TGTGCCAGCTTGTCCGCCCCGGGGAGAGGGACTGAAGCTTTCTTT.

The CDR3 protein is CASSHLPSRTGGLCWEQYF. The CDR3 bases are TGCGCCAGCAGCCATCTACCCAGCCGGACAGGGGGCCTGTGTTGGGAGCAGTACTTC. The chain combines TRBV23-1 with TRBJ2-7, with 11 bases aligning to TRBD1. TRBV23-1 is an open reading frame whose function is uncertain. This CDR3 contains 19 residues. V was pared by 6 bases and J by 7 bases, with 23 bases of the junction left unmatched.

The CDR3 DNA reads as TGCAGCGCCCAACTAGCGGGGTTTTACAATGAGCAGTTCTTC. Translation gives CSAQLAGFYNEQFF. The chain recombines TRBV29-1 with TRBJ2-1; 10 bases are shared with TRBD2. Germline V CDR1 and CDR2: SQVTM, ANQGSEA. After removal of 7 bases from V and 4 bases from J, the junction contained 7 bases not matched to a gene. This CDR3 spans 14 amino acids.

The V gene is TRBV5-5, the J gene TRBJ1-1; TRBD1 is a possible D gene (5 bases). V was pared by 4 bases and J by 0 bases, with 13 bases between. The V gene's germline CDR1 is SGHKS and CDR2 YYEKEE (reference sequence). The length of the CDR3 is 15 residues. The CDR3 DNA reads TGTGCCAGCAGCGGACCGACAGTAATGAACACTGAAGCTTTCTTT. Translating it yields CASSGPTVMNTEAFF.

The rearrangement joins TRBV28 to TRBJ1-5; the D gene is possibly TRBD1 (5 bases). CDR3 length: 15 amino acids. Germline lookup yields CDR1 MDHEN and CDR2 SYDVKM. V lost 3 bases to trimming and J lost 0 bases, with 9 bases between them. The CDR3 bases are TGTGCCAGCAGTTTCTCCAGGGCTAGCAATCAGCCCCAGCATTTT. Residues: CASSFSRASNQPQHF.